What follows is one T cell receptor beta chain and its context. As yet, its antigen is unknown. This same CDR3 is encoded by further DNA sequences in the sample. The assay was carried out at the deep level. Original processing notes: Filtering differed since immunoSEQ provided only junctions, with no quality scores. Here immunoSEQ multiplex PCR was the method, and the copy in TCRdb shows in-frame clones only, minus some. V and J calls and clone size follow that table, whereas D and trimming were derived from the DNA. The top ten hold over 0.3% of the sample, which has roughly 1.4 million clones, about 98.5% seen once. V was trimmed by 1 base and J by 3 bases, leaving 6 bases between them. The germline V gene has CDR1 MGHRA and CDR2 YSYEKL. This CDR3 spans 13 amino acids. The data stem from a study of shared clonotypes between healthy human individuals. Findings and limits, study-wide: Around 5% was the fraction of naive CD4 clonotypes found shared across a handful of donors.

Healthy HIV-negative adults with no recent acute infections or vaccinations were recruited as donors. This receptor was taken from a young man in good health. Sequenced input: naive CD4+ T cells sorted from blood. The subset denotes: CD45RA+ positively selected. The chain has TRBV4-1 and TRBJ1-1; D call uncertain. The CDR3 DNA follows: TGCGCCAGCAGCCAAGTGAGGGACACTGAAGCTTTCTTT. Translation gives CASSQVRDTEAFF.